A single sample gave rise to the 14 T cell receptor beta chains below, sequenced in a study of PD-1 blockade in classical Hodgkin lymphoma. Assay used: immunoSEQ multiplex PCR; TCRdb lists only in-frame clones, some missing. The sample lists some 48,000 clones; about 80% were seen once. The time point here: cycle 4 day 1 (C4D1), after six to seven weeks of nivolumab. All the patients suffered relapse after autologous stem cell transplantation, and brentuximab vedotin exposure differed. Source: peripheral blood mononuclear cells (PBMCs), taken before the fourth cycle of nivolumab. The receptors here all came from a human donor with classical Hodgkin lymphoma.

The rearrangement links TRBV21-1 to TRBJ2-2; no check of the table's D call, TRBD2, against the DNA was made. TRBV21-1 is designated a pseudogene. The length of the CDR3 is 17 residues. DNA for the CDR3: TGTGCCAGCAGCAAAATGAGGGCAGACTCGAGGCCCGGGGAGCTGTTTTTT. Translating it yields CASSKMRADSRPGELFF.

The rearrangement uses TRBV5-5 and TRBJ1-2, with D hard to call. V gave up 1 base and J gave up 4 bases, with 8 bases separating them. The CDR3 is 13 amino acids. The germline CDR1 and CDR2 sequences are SGHKS and YYEKEE (reference sequence). CDR3 sequence reads: CASSLIGSYGYTF. The CDR3 DNA reads TGTGCCAGCAGCTTGATCGGGTCCTATGGCTACACCTTC. The full variable domain, completed using reference TRBV5-5 and TRBJ1-2, is DAGVTQSPTHLIKTRGQQVTLRCSPISGHKSVSWYQQVLGQGPQFIFQYYEKEERGRGNFPDRFSARQFPNYSSELNVNALLLGDSALYLCASSLIGSYGYTFGSGTRLTVV.

The chain combines TRBV6-5 with TRBJ1-6; TRBD1 agrees at 9 bases. CDR1 and CDR2 from the germline V gene are MNHEY and SVGAGI. The V and J ends lost 4 bases and 10 bases, in that order; junction bases with no gene match: 8. The CDR3 consists of 15 residues. The CDR3 sequence is CASSSRTGGESPLHF. In nucleotides, the CDR3 is TGTGCCAGCAGTTCCCGAACAGGGGGCGAATCACCCCTCCACTTT.

The DNA for the CDR3 is TGTGCCAGCAGCTCGTACGGGGCCAGTAACACTGAAGCTTTCTTT. Its translation is CASSSYGASNTEAFF. The V and J genes are TRBV11-1 and TRBJ1-1, with D possibly being TRBD1 (5 bases). The CDR3 consists of 15 residues. Germline V gene sequence: CDR1 SGHAT, CDR2 FQDESV (reference sequence). V was pared by 4 bases and J by 2 bases, with 14 bases between.

The chain combines TRBV19 with TRBJ2-2; D might be TRBD1 (6 bases). Per the germline V gene, CDR1 is LNHDA and CDR2 is SQIVND (reference sequence). CDR3 size: 16 residues. With 4 bases removed from V and 1 base from J, the gap between germline ends came to 13 bases. In DNA, the CDR3 is TGTGCCAGTAGTACCCGGACAGAACTGAACACCGGGGAGCTGTTTTTT. Translation: CASSTRTELNTGELFF.

This clone was counted a single time. The CDR3 spells CSPGWGDTQYF. CDR3 coding DNA: TGCAGCCCCGGTTGGGGGGATACGCAGTATTTT. The V and J genes are TRBV29-1 and TRBJ2-3, with D perhaps TRBD1 or TRBD2 (5 bases each). From germline, CDR1 is SQVTM and CDR2 ANQGSEA. The CDR3 is made up of 11 amino acids. V was pared by 8 bases and J by 6 bases, with 12 bases between.

The count of this clone is one. V usage is TRBV7-6 and J usage is TRBJ1-6; no clear D gene. Between the trimmed V and J ends, which lost 1 base and 6 bases, there was a span of 7 bases. Looked up from germline, CDR1 is SGHVS and CDR2 is FNYEAQ. CDR3 size: 14 residues. This chain's CDR3 is CASSLGGSNSPLHF. For the CDR3, the DNA is TGTGCCAGCAGCTTAGGTGGCAGTAATTCACCCCTCCACTTT.

This sequence joins TRBV7-2 and TRBJ2-7; 9 bases align to TRBD2. The CDR3 runs to 13 residues. Germline assignment: CDR1 SGHTA and CDR2 FQGNSA. The CDR3 reads CAASGGTSYEQYF. In DNA form, the CDR3 reads TGTGCAGCGAGCGGGGGGACCTCCTACGAGCAGTACTTC.

As concerns this clone: A junction boundary mismatches the germline segment, possibly from a read error. The chain recombines TRBV5-1 with TRBJ1-1; 7 bases align to TRBD1. The CDR3 length is 14 residues. Looked up from germline, CDR1 is SGHRS and CDR2 is YFSETQ. CDR3 sequence (DNA): TGCGCCAGCAGCTTTACGGGACAGAACTCTGAAGCTTTCTTT. This gives the protein CASSFTGQNSEAFF.

The chain links TRBV5-1 to TRBJ2-7; 7 positions agree with TRBD2. The ends lost 0 bases at V and 6 bases at J; junction bases unmatched: 18. There are 18 residues in the CDR3. Germline V gene data show CDR1 as SGHRS and CDR2 as YFSETQ. The CDR3 loop reads CASSLAPPKREFPLEQYF. DNA for the CDR3: TGCGCCAGCAGCTTGGCCCCCCCAAAGCGGGAATTCCCCCTCGAGCAGTACTTC.

CDR3 bases: TGTGCCTGGAGTACGGTCAGGGCGCATCAGCCCCAGCATTTT. Amino acid sequence: CAWSTVRAHQPQHF. The rearrangement links TRBV30 to TRBJ1-5, with a possible D match to TRBD1 (5 bases). This CDR3 region has 14 residues. Germline values: CDR1 GTSNPN, CDR2 SVGIG (reference sequence). Trimming removed 2 bases from V and 5 bases from J, with 13 bases in between.

This rearrangement joins TRBV5-1 to TRBJ2-3; 11 bases align to TRBD2. Germline trimming cut 3 bases from V and 2 bases from J; bases unmatched to any gene: 11. CDR1 is SGHRS, CDR2 YFSETQ, per germline. The CDR3 covers 18 residues. The chain's CDR3 is CASSSRIRLAGTTDTQYF. CDR3 sequence (DNA): TGCGCCAGCAGCTCCCGAATCAGACTAGCGGGGACCACAGATACGCAGTATTTT. Full variable domain (rest looked up from reference TRBV5-1 and TRBJ2-3): KAGVTQTPRYLIKTRGQQVTLSCSPISGHRSVSWYQQTPGQGLQFLFEYFSETQRNKGNFPGRFSGRQFSNSRSEMNVSTLELGDSALYLCASSSRIRLAGTTDTQYFGPGTRLTVL.

The chain has TRBV7-9 and TRBJ1-2; no clear D gene. The V gene's germline CDR1 is SEHNR and CDR2 FQNEAQ (reference sequence). The V end lost 5 bases, the J end lost 6 bases, and 13 bases lay between the germline ends. This CDR3 is 13 amino acids long. CDR3 nucleotides: TGTGCCAGCAGCCCGGACCCCGGGAATGGCTACACCTTC. Translated: CASSPDPGNGYTF.

The V and J genes are TRBV5-1 and TRBJ2-5; perhaps TRBD1 as D (6 bases). The length of the CDR3 is 11 residues. Germline V CDR1 and CDR2: SGHRS, YFSETQ. V lost 7 bases and J 3 bases, leaving 7 bases between the germline ends. Here the CDR3 reads CASRTEETQYF. CDR3 DNA sequence: TGCGCCAGCCGGACAGAAGAGACCCAGTACTTC.